What follows are 23 T cell receptor beta chains derived from one specimen sequenced in a study of immune evolution from preneoplasia to lung adenocarcinoma. The assay was immunoSEQ multiplex PCR, and TCRdb's table has in-frame clones only and misses some. The profile shows 4,500 or so clones, more than 80% of them singletons. Sequencing was done on a sample of FFPE adjacent normal lung tissue. The receptors derive from a donor of 70 years or more with lung adenocarcinoma.

This sequence joins TRBV14 and TRBJ2-7, with a weak D call TRBD1 (6 bases). From germline, CDR1 is SGHDN and CDR2 FVKESK. This CDR3 spans 14 amino acids. Trimming stripped 1 base from V and 3 bases from J, with 10 bases between. The CDR3 DNA reads TGTGCCAGCAGCCAAGGTGGGACAAGCTACGAGCAGTACTTC. It codes for CASSQGGTSYEQYF.

This clone was seen more than once but under ten times. The chain links TRBV21-1 to TRBJ2-7. TRBV21-1 is termed a pseudogene. The CDR3 loop spans 14 amino acids. The chain's CDR3 is CASKSDGSSYEQYF. The CDR3 region has the DNA TGTGCCAGCAAGTCGGACGGATCCTCCTACGAGCAGTACTTC.

This clone occurred once. The V call is TRBV6-5, the J call TRBJ2-7; 9 bases match TRBD1. Trimming at V came to 2 bases and at J to 3 bases, leaving 5 bases not matched to a gene. This CDR3 has 15 amino acids. Per the germline V gene, CDR1 is MNHEY and CDR2 is SVGAGI. CDR3 region: CASSYRQGVYYEQYF. The CDR3 DNA is TGTGCCAGCAGTTACAGACAGGGGGTTTACTACGAGCAGTACTTC.

J is TRBJ2-7 and V is TRBV5-1; D is uncertain. This CDR3 spans 15 amino acids. Trimming took off 0 bases at V and 4 bases at J, with 14 bases between the two ends. Germline assignment: CDR1 SGHRS and CDR2 YFSETQ. In nucleotides, the CDR3 is TGCGCCAGCAGCTTGGGGGCTAGTGAACTGTACGAGCAGTACTTC. Its protein is CASSLGASELYEQYF. Complete variable domain (other parts from reference TRBV5-1 and TRBJ2-7): KAGVTQTPRYLIKTRGQQVTLSCSPISGHRSVSWYQQTPGQGLQFLFEYFSETQRNKGNFPGRFSGRQFSNSRSEMNVSTLELGDSALYLCASSLGASELYEQYFGPGTRLTVT.

This clone was recorded a few times. This sequence joins TRBV27 and TRBJ2-3; D is unresolved. V lost 4 bases, J lost 4 bases, and 9 bases lay in between. Germline CDR1 is MNHEY and CDR2 is SMNVEV (reference sequence). This CDR3 has 13 residues. DNA of the CDR3: TGTGCCAGCAGTTCCCCTCGGGCAGATACGCAGTATTTT. Translation: CASSSPRADTQYF.

The chain joins TRBV28 to TRBJ2-3; D remains ambiguous. Trimming took 5 bases from V and 0 from J, leaving 3 bases between them. This CDR3 contains 12 residues. The V gene's germline CDR1 is MDHEN and CDR2 SYDVKM. This chain's CDR3 is CASSPSTDTQYF. The CDR3 DNA reads TGTGCCAGCAGTCCTAGCACAGATACGCAGTATTTT.

The genes are TRBV7-8 and TRBJ2-3; 9 nucleotides agree with TRBD1. Unmatched junction bases numbered 9, after V lost 5 bases and J lost 0 bases. The CDR3 runs to 17 residues. Germline values: CDR1 SGHVS, CDR2 FQNEAQ. The CDR3 loop is CASSTGTGWTSTDTQYF. The DNA for the CDR3 is TGTGCCAGCAGCACTGGGACAGGGTGGACTAGCACAGATACGCAGTATTTT.

The chain is built from TRBV7-2 and TRBJ1-2, with D perhaps TRBD1 (5 bases). The CDR3 is 15 amino acids. Trimming removed 6 bases from V and 0 bases from J, with 14 bases in between. Germline lookup yields CDR1 SGHTA and CDR2 FQGNSA. The CDR3 region is CASSSPSRANYGYTF. For the CDR3, the DNA is TGTGCCAGCAGTTCACCCTCCAGGGCTAACTATGGCTACACCTTC.

The J gene is TRBJ2-7, the V gene TRBV7-2; tentative D call: TRBD1 (6 bases). The CDR3 length is 16 residues. The V and J ends lost 1 base and 0 bases respectively, with 13 bases between them. The germline CDR1 and CDR2 sequences are SGHTA and FQGNSA. Here the CDR3 DNA reads TGTGCCAGCAGCTTAGGTGGGGGCCTATCCTCCTACGAGCAGTACTTC. Amino acid sequence: CASSLGGGLSSYEQYF.

This clone was seen only a few times. V gene TRBV6-6 combines with J gene TRBJ2-3; TRBD2 agrees at 10 bases. Per germline, CDR1 MNHNY and CDR2 SVGAGI (reference sequence). The CDR3 totals 16 residues. V shed 6 bases, J shed 5 bases, and the junction held 11 bases outside the gene matches. The CDR3: CASSRPAGGPGDTQYF. The CDR3 DNA sequence: TGTGCCAGCAGCCGACCAGCGGGAGGGCCGGGAGATACGCAGTATTTT.

The V call is TRBV2, the J call TRBJ2-7; D call uncertain. Per the germline V gene, CDR1 is SNHLY and CDR2 is FYNNEI. The CDR3 runs to 14 residues. Deletions cut 4 bases from V and 1 base from J, with 11 bases between. The CDR3 loop reads CASSGQLDSYEQYF. CDR3 nucleotides: TGTGCCAGCAGTGGCCAGCTAGATTCCTACGAGCAGTACTTC. The full variable domain, in which reference TRBV2 and TRBJ2-7 provide the parts outside the CDR3, is EPEVTQTPSHQVTQMGQEVILRCVPISNHLYFYWYRQILGQKVEFLVSFYNNEISEKSEIFDDQFSVERPDGSNFTLKIRSTKLEDSAMYFCASSGQLDSYEQYFGPGTRLTVT.

The rearrangement joins TRBV5-1 to TRBJ1-1; the D gene is possibly TRBD1 (6 bases). V lost 4 bases and J lost 6, with 13 bases in between. Looked up from germline, CDR1 is SGHRS and CDR2 is YFSETQ. This CDR3 is 13 amino acids long. CDR3 nucleotide sequence: TGCGCCAGCAGCCAACGACAGGCCGCTGAAGCTTTCTTT. As protein: CASSQRQAAEAFF.

As DNA, the CDR3 is TGTGCCAGCAGGGGGGGCAGGGGGAAGGGGCAGCCCCAGCATTTT. Its translation: CASRGGRGKGQPQHF. The V call is TRBV28, the J call TRBJ1-5; TRBD1 matches at 7 bases. The V and J ends lost 6 bases and 7 bases, in that order; junction bases with no gene match: 12. The length of the CDR3 is 15 residues. The germline V gene has CDR1 MDHEN and CDR2 SYDVKM.

CDR3 sequence: CASSYWGDSNYGYTF. The CDR3 nucleotides read TGTGCCAGCAGTTACTGGGGAGATTCTAACTATGGCTACACCTTC. The rearrangement uses TRBV6-5 and TRBJ1-2; D remains unclear. CDR1 and CDR2 from the germline V gene are MNHEY and SVGAGI. This CDR3 contains 15 residues. Trimming removed 1 base from V and 0 bases from J, with 9 bases in between.

The gene calls are TRBV9 and TRBJ2-6; D is unclear. CDR3 size: 14 residues. From germline, CDR1 is SGDLS and CDR2 YYNGEE. Trimming stripped 4 bases from V and 4 bases from J, with 9 bases between. In DNA, the CDR3 is TGTGCCAGCAGCTCTCAAATCGGGGCCAACGTCCTGACTTTC. It yields the protein CASSSQIGANVLTF. Combining the CDR3 with reference TRBV9 and TRBJ2-6 gives the whole variable domain DSGVTQTPKHLITATGQRVTLRCSPRSGDLSVYWYQQSLDQGLQFLIQYYNGEERAKGNILERFSAQQFPDLHSELNLSSLELGDSALYFCASSSQIGANVLTFGAGSRLTVL.

This rearrangement joins TRBV2 to TRBJ2-3, with D possibly TRBD2 on 5 matching bases. Germline CDR1 SNHLY, CDR2 FYNNEI. The CDR3 has 13 amino acids. The V and J ends lost 7 bases and 6 bases respectively, with 14 bases between them. This chain's CDR3 is CASKPGGSDTQYF. Here the CDR3 DNA reads TGTGCCAGCAAGCCAGGTGGGAGCGATACGCAGTATTTT.

This chain connects TRBV9 to TRBJ1-6; D not resolved. V lost 0 bases, J lost 10 bases, and 11 bases lay in between. The CDR3 consists of 14 residues. CDR1 and CDR2 (germline): SGDLS, YYNGEE. CDR3 in amino acids: CASSVDGQSSPLHF. The CDR3 nucleotides are TGTGCCAGCAGCGTAGACGGGCAGAGCTCACCCCTCCACTTT.

The J gene is TRBJ1-4, the V gene TRBV28, with D perhaps TRBD1 (5 bases). V lost 2 bases and J lost 2, with 9 bases in between. Germline-derived CDR1 and CDR2 are MDHEN and SYDVKM. The CDR3 has 15 residues. The CDR3: CASSLVGDTNEKLFF. CDR3 nucleotide sequence: TGTGCCAGCAGTTTAGTAGGGGATACTAATGAAAAACTGTTTTTT.

This rearrangement joins TRBV7-9 to TRBJ1-2; D may be TRBD1 (6 bases). Trimming stripped 5 bases from V and 5 bases from J, with 15 bases between. This CDR3 is built from 14 residues. The germline V gene has CDR1 SEHNR and CDR2 FQNEAQ (reference sequence). The DNA for the CDR3 is TGTGCCAGCAGCCATAGGGGGGCTGGGTATGGCTACACCTTC. Its translation is CASSHRGAGYGYTF.

This clone was observed once. The CDR3 loop reads CASSVSAGLAANEQYF. The CDR3 bases are TGTGCCAGCAGCGTATCGGCTGGTCTAGCGGCCAACGAGCAGTACTTC. The V gene is TRBV9, the J gene TRBJ2-7, with TRBD2 matching 7 bases. V lost 1 base and J lost 5; bases outside the gene matches: 12. Per the germline V gene, CDR1 is SGDLS and CDR2 is YYNGEE. CDR3 size: 16 residues.

The chain uses TRBV14 and TRBJ1-2; D is perhaps TRBD1 (5 bases). Germline V gene lookup returns CDR1 SGHDN and CDR2 FVKESK. V gave up 0 bases and J gave up 4 bases, with 9 bases separating them. CDR3 size: 14 residues. This chain's CDR3 is CASSQDWTSYGYTF. The CDR3 nucleotides read TGTGCCAGCAGCCAAGATTGGACAAGCTATGGCTACACCTTC.

This sequence joins TRBV27 and TRBJ2-1; D tentatively fits TRBD1 or TRBD2 (5 bases each). Trimming took off 5 bases at V and 4 bases at J, with 27 bases between the two ends. This CDR3 has 19 amino acids. Germline values: CDR1 MNHEY, CDR2 SMNVEV (reference sequence). CDR3 amino acids: CASSPTAQFIGELYNEQFF. In nucleotides, the CDR3 is TGTGCCAGCAGTCCGACAGCCCAGTTTATCGGGGAACTATACAATGAGCAGTTCTTC.

This rearrangement joins TRBV4-3 to TRBJ1-4; no clear D. The V gene lost 1 base and the J gene lost 8 bases, with 8 bases spanning the gap. CDR3 length: 13 amino acids. Germline-derived CDR1 and CDR2 are LGHNA and YSLEER. CDR3 residues: CASSQGLQEKLFF. The CDR3 bases are TGCGCCAGCAGCCAAGGGTTGCAGGAAAAACTGTTTTTT.